Below, 30 T cell receptor beta chains from the same sample are listed, as sequenced in a study of beta chain features in type 1 diabetes. Whole-study findings and limits: Across all four CD4+ subsets, people with type 1 diabetes showed modestly shorter TCRB CDR3s.

Of the isolated RNA, all was reverse transcribed, and so the sequenced material was expressed TCRB transcripts. TCRdb's table, derived via immunoSEQ multiplex PCR, lists solely in-frame clones and lacks some. The sample lists 640,000 or so clones, 13% occurring once. Their cognate antigens are unknown. Sequencing was performed on naive CD4+ T cells from blood. The receptors originated from a man between 18 and 29 years old with type 1 diabetes.

This clone was seen a handful of times. The chain couples TRBV10-3 to TRBJ2-1; 8 nucleotides match TRBD2. Germline V gives CDR1 ENHRY, CDR2 SYGVKD. The V gene end was trimmed by 2 bases and the J gene end by 4 bases; junction bases not matched to a gene: 7. This CDR3 is 16 amino acids long. This CDR3 is CAISEPSGGVYNEQFF. In DNA, the CDR3 is TGTGCCATCAGTGAGCCGAGCGGGGGCGTATACAATGAGCAGTTCTTC.

This chain links TRBV5-4 with TRBJ2-7; 7 bases are a match to TRBD1. The CDR3 runs to 14 residues. Trimming removed 0 bases from V and 11 bases from J; junction bases left unmatched: 11. From germline, CDR1 is SGHNT and CDR2 YYREEE (reference sequence). For the CDR3, the DNA is TGTGCCAGCAGCTTGGGGACAGGCCAAGGCCAAAAGTACTTC. This codes for CASSLGTGQGQKYF. The full variable domain, with the rest looked up from reference TRBV5-4 and TRBJ2-7, is ETGVTQSPTHLIKTRGQQVTLRCSSQSGHNTVSWYQQALGQGPQFIFQYYREEENGRGNFPPRFSGLQFPNYSSELNVNALELDDSALYLCASSLGTGQGQKYFGPGTRLTVT.

This clone has a handful of counts. V gene TRBV5-1 combines with J gene TRBJ1-2, with no clear D. Germline-derived CDR1 and CDR2 are SGHRS and YFSETQ. With 3 bases removed from V and 5 bases from J, the gap between germline ends came to 14 bases. The CDR3 has 14 amino acids. CDR3: CASSSPITSYGYTF. The CDR3 DNA reads TGCGCCAGCAGCTCCCCGATAACCTCATATGGCTACACCTTC.

This clone was detected a few times. This sequence joins TRBV5-1 and TRBJ2-7, with TRBD1 identical over 10 bases. Germline values: CDR1 SGHRS, CDR2 YFSETQ. Trimming cost V 3 bases and J 2 bases; bases outside gene matches: 8. The CDR3 extends over 16 amino acids. CDR3 sequence reads: CASSSGTGVGAYEQYF. For the CDR3, the DNA is TGCGCCAGCAGCTCAGGGACAGGGGTTGGCGCCTACGAGCAGTACTTC.

The table lists this clone with a few counts. V usage is TRBV5-1 and J usage is TRBJ2-1, with unresolved D. This CDR3 is 14 amino acids long. Germline-derived CDR1 and CDR2 are SGHRS and YFSETQ. Deletions cut 2 bases from V and 3 bases from J, with 9 bases between. CDR3 bases: TGCGCCAGCAGCTTACAGAGCAGCTACAATGAGCAGTTCTTC. As protein: CASSLQSSYNEQFF.

This clone showed up just a few times. The chain has TRBV10-1 and TRBJ2-7, with D possibly matching TRBD2 (5 bases). Germline CDR1 and CDR2: WNHNN and SYGVQD (reference sequence). Trimming cost V 4 bases and J 3 bases, with 10 bases left between them. This CDR3 has 13 amino acids. The CDR3 loop is CASSGSGFYEQYF. CDR3 nucleotides: TGCGCCAGCAGTGGGTCGGGGTTCTACGAGCAGTACTTC.

This chain links TRBV9 with TRBJ1-6; 8 positions agree with TRBD1. CDR1 is SGDLS, CDR2 YYNGEE, per germline. The CDR3 is 14 residues long. V dropped 2 bases and J dropped 8; count of bases not matched to a gene: 3. CDR3 coding DNA: TGTGCCAGCAGCGTGGGACAGGCGCATTCACCCCTCCACTTT. It codes for CASSVGQAHSPLHF.

This chain joins TRBV6-1 and TRBJ1-3; D possibly corresponds to TRBD1 (6 bases). This CDR3 is built from 16 residues. Per germline, CDR1 MNHNS and CDR2 SASEGT. V was cut by 0 bases and J by 2 bases, with 11 bases left in between. The CDR3 sequence is CASSEAWGRPGNTIYF. The CDR3 DNA is TGTGCCAGCAGTGAAGCGTGGGGGCGTCCTGGAAACACCATATATTTT.

Worth noting for this clone: The same CDR3 also results from other DNA sequences found in this sample. This sequence joins TRBV7-2 and TRBJ2-1, with 7 bases matching TRBD2. Germline V CDR1 and CDR2: SGHTA, FQGNSA. This CDR3 comprises 15 residues. The V gene end was trimmed by 2 bases and the J gene end by 0 bases; junction bases not matched to a gene: 1. CDR3 region: CASSLSGASYNEQFF. The CDR3 DNA sequence: TGTGCCAGCAGCTTAAGCGGGGCCTCCTACAATGAGCAGTTCTTC.

The sample holds a few counts of this clone. The rearrangement uses TRBV4-1 and TRBJ1-5; weak D call: TRBD1 (5 bases). The CDR3 is 17 amino acids. The V end was cut by 0 bases, the J end by 0 bases, with 12 bases between. CDR1 is MGHRA, CDR2 YSYEKL, per germline. The CDR3 here is CASSQDGGAYSNQPQHF. The CDR3 nucleotides are TGCGCCAGCAGCCAAGATGGCGGGGCGTATAGCAATCAGCCCCAGCATTTT.

DNA of the CDR3: TGTGCCAGCACCGAAGGGCTTGGTCAGCCCCAGCATTTT. This encodes CASTEGLGQPQHF. This sequence joins TRBV2 and TRBJ1-5; unclear D gene. There are 13 residues in the CDR3. V shed 7 bases and J shed 6 bases, with 13 bases lying between them. The germline V gene has CDR1 SNHLY and CDR2 FYNNEI.

This chain joins TRBV6-5 and TRBJ1-5; the match to TRBD1 covers 9 bases. Germline CDR1 reads MNHEY; CDR2 reads SVGAGI. Losses at the gene ends were 4 bases for V and 6 bases for J; bases not matched to a gene: 7. The CDR3 runs 15 residues. In DNA, the CDR3 is TGTGCCAGCAGTTCTTCTGACAGGGGGTCTCAGCCCCAGCATTTT. It codes for CASSSSDRGSQPQHF.

This clone was counted only a few times. CDR3 sequence: CAISLWDRSYEQYF. DNA for the CDR3: TGTGCCATCAGTCTCTGGGACAGATCCTACGAGCAGTACTTC. The V and J genes are TRBV10-3 and TRBJ2-7; 7 bases match TRBD1. The CDR3 loop spans 14 amino acids. From germline, CDR1 is ENHRY and CDR2 SYGVKD. Losses at the gene ends were 5 bases for V and 1 base for J; bases not matched to a gene: 5.

This sequence joins TRBV9 and TRBJ1-6, with D tentatively TRBD1 (6 bases). CDR3 size: 15 residues. Trimming took 0 bases from V and 7 from J, leaving 11 bases between them. Germline assignment: CDR1 SGDLS and CDR2 YYNGEE. CDR3 nucleotide sequence: TGTGCCAGCAGCGTAGTCTCCCAGGGGAATTCACCCCTCCACTTT. It translates to CASSVVSQGNSPLHF.

This chain uses TRBV30 with TRBJ1-2; 9 positions match TRBD1. The CDR3 extends over 17 amino acids. Trimming cost V 6 bases and J 3 bases; bases outside gene matches: 17. Looked up from germline, CDR1 is GTSNPN and CDR2 is SVGIG (reference sequence). The CDR3 sequence is CACRPGQGLLRDYGYTF. CDR3 DNA: TGTGCCTGTCGTCCGGGACAGGGTTTGCTAAGGGACTATGGCTACACCTTC. The full variable domain, with the rest looked up from reference TRBV30 and TRBJ1-2, is SQTIHQWPATLVQPVGSPLSLECTVEGTSNPNLYWYRQAAGRGLQLLFYSVGIGQISSEVPQNLSASRPQDRQFILSSKKLLLSDSGFYLCACRPGQGLLRDYGYTFGSGTRLTVV.

This clone was seen a few times. V usage is TRBV27 and J usage is TRBJ2-5, with D perhaps assigned TRBD1 or TRBD2 (5 bases each). Per the germline V gene, CDR1 is MNHEY and CDR2 is SMNVEV (reference sequence). The CDR3 length is 13 residues. The V end was cut by 6 bases, the J end by 3 bases, with 11 bases between. CDR3 in DNA: TGTGCCAGCAGGAGGGACGTAAAAGAGACCCAGTACTTC. This sequence encodes CASRRDVKETQYF.

A few counts support this clone. The V call is TRBV27, the J call TRBJ2-3; no definite D call. Trimming took off 7 bases at V and 0 bases at J, with 8 bases between the two ends. The CDR3 contains 13 residues. Germline V lookup: CDR1 MNHEY, CDR2 SMNVEV (reference sequence). The DNA of the CDR3 is TGTGCCAGCACATCAACAAGCACAGATACGCAGTATTTT. Protein product: CASTSTSTDTQYF.

The chain employs TRBV6-5 and TRBJ2-4; D gene ambiguous. This CDR3 is 15 amino acids long. Germline-derived CDR1 and CDR2 are MNHEY and SVGAGI. V was clipped by 5 bases and J by 0 bases, with 11 bases between them. For the CDR3, the DNA is TGTGCCAGCAGTCCCACACCCTTAGCCAAAAACATTCAGTACTTC. Protein: CASSPTPLAKNIQYF.

The V call is TRBV7-9, the J call TRBJ2-3, with 7 positions matching TRBD2. V was clipped by 5 bases and J by 0 bases; unmatched bases: 14. CDR1 is SEHNR and CDR2 is FQNEAQ in the germline V gene (reference sequence). There are 18 residues in the CDR3. CDR3 amino acids: CASSQRLGAGDSTDTQYF. The DNA of the CDR3 is TGTGCCAGCAGCCAACGCCTGGGCGCGGGGGACAGCACAGATACGCAGTATTTT.

This clone showed up just a few times. The chain has TRBV4-1 and TRBJ1-4; D is ambiguous. Trimming left V 0 bases short and J 4 bases short, with 15 bases between. This CDR3 has 17 amino acids. The germline V gene has CDR1 MGHRA and CDR2 YSYEKL. For the CDR3, the DNA is TGCGCCAGCAGCCAAGAAAAGGATTCAGCGGGTAATGAAAAACTGTTTTTT. Protein sequence: CASSQEKDSAGNEKLFF.

The rearrangement uses TRBV5-1 and TRBJ1-2; the D gene is possibly TRBD1 (6 bases). The germline V and J ends were trimmed by 7 bases and 4 bases, with 14 bases remaining between them. CDR3 length equals 13 residues. The germline gives CDR1 SGHRS, CDR2 YFSETQ. CDR3 residues: CASYEGGAYGYTF. CDR3 bases: TGCGCCAGCTATGAGGGGGGCGCCTATGGCTACACCTTC.

CDR3 amino acids: CSASEQGAVGEQYF. The CDR3 coding sequence is TGCAGCGCCTCGGAGCAGGGGGCAGTAGGCGAGCAGTACTTC. The chain employs TRBV29-1 and TRBJ2-7; 8 bases fit TRBD1. This CDR3 is built from 14 residues. The J segment lost 6 bases and the V segment lost 7 bases, leaving 14 bases of the junction unmatched. Germline V lookup: CDR1 SQVTM, CDR2 ANQGSEA.

The chain carries TRBV15 and TRBJ2-6; D is unclear. This CDR3 contains 18 residues. Germline-derived CDR1 and CDR2 are LNHNV and YYDKDF (reference sequence). Trimming took 3 bases from V and 0 from J, leaving 15 bases between them. CDR3 protein: CATSRSAPVSSGANVLTF. CDR3 sequence (DNA): TGTGCCACCAGCAGGTCGGCTCCCGTCTCCTCTGGGGCCAACGTCCTGACTTTC. Variable domain in full (rest from reference TRBV15 and TRBJ2-6): DAMVIQNPRYQVTQFGKPVTLSCSQTLNHNVMYWYQQKSSQAPKLLFHYYDKDFNNEADTPDNFQSRRPNTSFCFLDIRSPGLGDTAMYLCATSRSAPVSSGANVLTFGAGSRLTVL.

J is TRBJ2-1 and V is TRBV10-3; D perhaps matches TRBD2 (6 bases). The V end lost 4 bases, the J end lost 6 bases, and 13 bases lay between the germline ends. The CDR3 has 14 residues. Germline V gene data show CDR1 as ENHRY and CDR2 as SYGVKD. CDR3 DNA: TGTGCCATCAGTGCAACCTCCGGGGGCAATGAGCAGTTCTTC. It codes for CAISATSGGNEQFF.

This clone was recorded a few times. J is TRBJ2-7 and V is TRBV30; D not certain. V dropped 1 base and J dropped 11 bases, with 12 bases sitting between them. This CDR3 region has 11 residues. Germline CDR1 and CDR2: GTSNPN and SVGIG (reference sequence). The CDR3 is CAWSDHPVKYF. CDR3 DNA sequence: TGTGCCTGGAGTGACCACCCGGTAAAGTACTTC.

This clone was seen a few times. Other DNA sequences in this sample translate to the same CDR3. The chain joins TRBV5-1 to TRBJ1-6; D not certain. Trimming took off 0 bases at V and 7 bases at J, with 2 bases between the two ends. This CDR3 contains 12 residues. Germline CDR1 is SGHRS and CDR2 is YFSETQ. The CDR3 loop reads CASSLGNSPLHF. In nucleotides, the CDR3 is TGCGCCAGCAGCTTGGGGAATTCACCCCTCCACTTT.

There are a few counts of this clone. The chain links TRBV18 to TRBJ2-7; TRBD1 agrees at 9 bases. The CDR3 length is 14 residues. Looked up from germline, CDR1 is KGHSH and CDR2 is LQKENI. The J segment lost 2 bases and the V segment lost 6 bases, leaving 5 bases of the junction unmatched. The chain's CDR3 is CASSPGTGPYEQYF. CDR3 DNA: TGTGCCAGCTCTCCCGGGACAGGGCCCTACGAGCAGTACTTC.

The chain combines TRBV2 with TRBJ1-5; D is perhaps TRBD1 (5 bases). This CDR3 comprises 15 residues. Trimming removed 4 bases at V and 0 bases at J, with 10 bases between. CDR1 SNHLY and CDR2 FYNNEI come from the germline V gene. CDR3 nucleotides: TGTGCCAGCAGTGTTGAAGGGGCTAGCAATCAGCCCCAGCATTTT. Translation gives CASSVEGASNQPQHF.

This clone was observed a few times. This chain links TRBV4-1 with TRBJ1-3; no clear D gene. From germline, CDR1 is MGHRA and CDR2 YSYEKL. This CDR3 region has 14 residues. V was cut by 6 bases and J by 5 bases, with 14 bases left in between. CDR3 region: CASRQPYTRNTIYF. For the CDR3, the DNA is TGCGCCAGCAGACAACCGTACACCCGAAACACCATATATTTT.

J is TRBJ1-1 and V is TRBV5-1; D is possibly TRBD1 (6 bases). CDR1 and CDR2 from the germline V gene are SGHRS and YFSETQ. The CDR3 totals 15 residues. V lost 3 bases and J 1 base, leaving 13 bases between the germline ends. CDR3 bases: TGCGCCAGCAGCTGGACCGGGACACCGAACACTGAAGCTTTCTTT. It translates to CASSWTGTPNTEAFF.